This paragraph covers one T cell receptor beta chain sequence. The specificity of this receptor is unknown. Base qualities are not recorded, but no much larger clone differs from it by a single base. The cysteine opens and the phenylalanine closes a CDR3 of 13 amino acids. Just the 39-base CDR3 DNA is kept, in frame starting at base 1. V is shortened by 3 bases, J by 4 bases, and the region joining them spans 10 bases. CDR1 and CDR2 are drawn from the germline V gene (reference sequence): LNHDA, SQIVND. Collaborating institutions collected whole blood in K2EDTA tubes following their own protocols. For TCRbeta analysis, collaborators shipped samples in one of three forms: frozen whole blood, isolated PBMCs, or DNA extracted from either of those sample types. The data stem from a study of blood T cell repertoires in COVID-19 (dated by TCRdb to the early 2020s). For the study in its entirety: Collaborator samples came from the United States, Italy and Spain and covered acute and convalescent phases of COVID-19. HLA class I and class II types, where available, came from metadata supplied by the sample provider rather than from assay-based typing. The samples were drawn from two sources: the first 160 participants of the ongoing ImmuneRACE study, and 1,254 subjects contributed by 6 global collaborators. The repertoires were released in a freely available public database intended as a resource for research on the immune response to SARS-CoV-2. Nearly every sample came with metadata listing a de-identified subject ID, COVID-19 status, age in years and sex. Deeply sampled blood TCRbeta repertoires from subjects exposed to, actively infected with, or recovered from COVID-19 were included in the dataset. The material from the prospective study consisted of cDNA or gDNA derived from T cells, B-cell-depleted T cells, or PBMCs. Beyond this particular receptor, the publication reports: The amount of clinical and demographic metadata varied by source and participant and was provided uncurated.

TCRbeta CDR3 regions were amplified from genomic DNA by means of the immunoSEQ Assay, a bias-controlled multiplex PCR. The source study handled its data this way. Nucleated cell counts per sample were estimated from amplification of reference gene primers within the assay. To quantify the absolute abundance of each unique TCRbeta CDR3 rearrangement, sequence reads were collapsed and filtered. For each sample, productive Simpson clonality was calculated as the square root of Simpson's diversity index across productive rearrangements. As stored in TCRdb, this immuneACCESS dataset retains in-frame rearrangements with V and J assigned. A fraction of the clones does not appear; measured against another copy, unresolved V genes explain less than half of the discrepancy, and the remainder lacks a known reason. The DNA gave D and trimming, while V, J and clone size come from that table. The sample includes a few hundred thousand clones, with 85% observed a single time. The top ten hold under 4% of the sample.

The receptor comes from a woman between 18 and 29 years old with acute or convalescent COVID-19. This chain joins TRBV19 to TRBJ2-7; possibly the D gene is TRBD2, per 6 matching bases. Sequencing used peripheral blood. The nucleotides read TGTGCCAGTAGTATCTCCGGGAGTTACGAGCAGTACTTC. Its protein reads: CASSISGSYEQYF.